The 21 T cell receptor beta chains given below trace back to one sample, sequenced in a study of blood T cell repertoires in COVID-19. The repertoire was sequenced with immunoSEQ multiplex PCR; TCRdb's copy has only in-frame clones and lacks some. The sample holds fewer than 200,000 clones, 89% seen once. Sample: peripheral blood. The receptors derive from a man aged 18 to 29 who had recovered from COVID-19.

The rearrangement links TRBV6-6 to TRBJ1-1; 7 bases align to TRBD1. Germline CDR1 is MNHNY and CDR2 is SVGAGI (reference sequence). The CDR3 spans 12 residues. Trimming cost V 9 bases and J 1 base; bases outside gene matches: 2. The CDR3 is CASWTGNTEAFF. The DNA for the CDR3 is TGTGCCAGTTGGACAGGGAACACTGAAGCTTTCTTT.

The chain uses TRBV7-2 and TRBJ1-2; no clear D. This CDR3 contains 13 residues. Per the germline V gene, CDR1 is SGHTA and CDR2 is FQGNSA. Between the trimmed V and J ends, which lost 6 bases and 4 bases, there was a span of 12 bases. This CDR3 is CASRITVTYGYTF. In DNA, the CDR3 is TGTGCCAGCAGAATAACTGTAACCTATGGCTACACCTTC. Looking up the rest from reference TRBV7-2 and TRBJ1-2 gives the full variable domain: GAGVSQSPSNKVTEKGKDVELRCDPISGHTALYWYRQSLGQGLEFLIYFQGNSAPDKSGLPSDRFSAERTGGSVSTLTIQRTQQEDSAVYLCASRITVTYGYTFGSGTRLTVV.

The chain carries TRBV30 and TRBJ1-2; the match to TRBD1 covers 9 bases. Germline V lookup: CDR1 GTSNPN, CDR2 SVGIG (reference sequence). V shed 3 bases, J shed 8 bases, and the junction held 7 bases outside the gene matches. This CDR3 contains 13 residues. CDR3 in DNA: TGTGCCTGGAGCGTACAGGGGGCAGGGGGCTACACCTTC. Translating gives CAWSVQGAGGYTF.

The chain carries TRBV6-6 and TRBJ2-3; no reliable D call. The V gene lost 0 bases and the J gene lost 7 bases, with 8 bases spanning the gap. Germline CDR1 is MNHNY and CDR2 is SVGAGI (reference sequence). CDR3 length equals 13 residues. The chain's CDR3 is CASSYSPTHTQYF. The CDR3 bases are TGTGCCAGCAGTTACTCTCCTACCCATACGCAGTATTTT.

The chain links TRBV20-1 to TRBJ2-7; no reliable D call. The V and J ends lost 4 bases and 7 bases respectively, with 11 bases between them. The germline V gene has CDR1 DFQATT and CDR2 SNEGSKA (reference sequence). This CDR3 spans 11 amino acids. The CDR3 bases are TGCAGTGCTATGACGAGGTCGGAGCAGTACTTC. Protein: CSAMTRSEQYF.

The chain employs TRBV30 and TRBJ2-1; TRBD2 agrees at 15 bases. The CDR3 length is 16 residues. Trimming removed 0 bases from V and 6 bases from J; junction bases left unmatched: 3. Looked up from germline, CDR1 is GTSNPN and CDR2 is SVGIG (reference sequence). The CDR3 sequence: CAWSVRTSGRGNEQFF. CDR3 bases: TGTGCCTGGAGTGTACGGACTAGCGGGAGGGGCAATGAGCAGTTCTTC.

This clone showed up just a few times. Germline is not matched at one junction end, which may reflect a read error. This CDR3 is CAISESAGAVDTQYF. In DNA, the CDR3 is TGTGCCATCAGCGAGTCTGCGGGAGCGGTAGATACGCAGTATTTT. The chain is built from TRBV10-3 and TRBJ2-3; TRBD2 matches at 7 bases. The CDR3 totals 15 residues. Germline loops: CDR1 ENHRY, CDR2 SYGVKD.

CDR3 nucleotide sequence: TGTGCCAGCAGCCAAGATTCGGGATACGAGACCCAGTACTTC. This encodes CASSQDSGYETQYF. The J gene is TRBJ2-5, the V gene TRBV14; D may be TRBD2 (5 bases). This CDR3 is 14 amino acids long. The germline V and J ends were trimmed by 0 bases and 5 bases, with 10 bases remaining between them. From germline, CDR1 is SGHDN and CDR2 FVKESK.

CDR3 sequence reads: CSARTGVQAFF. CDR3 coding DNA: TGCAGTGCCAGGACAGGGGTACAAGCTTTCTTT. V and J are TRBV20-1 and TRBJ1-1, with 9 bases that match TRBD1. This CDR3 is 11 amino acids long. Germline V gene data show CDR1 as DFQATT and CDR2 as SNEGSKA (reference sequence). V gave up 6 bases and J gave up 9 bases; unmatched junction bases: 5.

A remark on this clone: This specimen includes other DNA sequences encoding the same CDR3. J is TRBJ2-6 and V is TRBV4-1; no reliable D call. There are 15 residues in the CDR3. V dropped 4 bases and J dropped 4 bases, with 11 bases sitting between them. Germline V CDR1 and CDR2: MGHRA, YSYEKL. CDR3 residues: CASSPRLSGANVLTF. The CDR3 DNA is TGCGCCAGCAGCCCTAGACTGTCCGGGGCCAACGTCCTGACTTTC.

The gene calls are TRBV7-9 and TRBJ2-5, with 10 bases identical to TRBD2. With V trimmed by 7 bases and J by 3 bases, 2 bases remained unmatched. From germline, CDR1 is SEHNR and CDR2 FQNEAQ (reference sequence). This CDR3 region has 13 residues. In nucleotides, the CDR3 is TGTGCCAGCAACGGACTAGCGGAAGAGACCCAGTACTTC. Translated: CASNGLAEETQYF.

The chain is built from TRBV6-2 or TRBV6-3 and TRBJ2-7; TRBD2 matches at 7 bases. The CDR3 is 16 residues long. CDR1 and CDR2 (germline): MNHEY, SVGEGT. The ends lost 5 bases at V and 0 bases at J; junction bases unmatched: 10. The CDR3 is CASSQPTSWSSYEQYF. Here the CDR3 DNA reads TGTGCCAGCAGTCAACCGACTAGCTGGAGCTCCTACGAGCAGTACTTC.

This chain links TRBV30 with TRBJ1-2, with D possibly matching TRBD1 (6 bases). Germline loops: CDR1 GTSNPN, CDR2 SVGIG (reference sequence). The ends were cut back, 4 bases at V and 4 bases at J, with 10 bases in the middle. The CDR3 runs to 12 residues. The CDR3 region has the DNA TGTGCCTGGACAGGGGCCGGCTATGGCTACACCTTC. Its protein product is CAWTGAGYGYTF.

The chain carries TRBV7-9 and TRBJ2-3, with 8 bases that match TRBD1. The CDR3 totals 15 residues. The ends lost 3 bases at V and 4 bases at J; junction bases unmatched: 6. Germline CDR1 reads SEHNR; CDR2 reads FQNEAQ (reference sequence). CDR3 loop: CASSLTGVDADTQYF. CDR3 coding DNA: TGTGCCAGCAGCTTGACAGGGGTGGATGCAGATACGCAGTATTTT.

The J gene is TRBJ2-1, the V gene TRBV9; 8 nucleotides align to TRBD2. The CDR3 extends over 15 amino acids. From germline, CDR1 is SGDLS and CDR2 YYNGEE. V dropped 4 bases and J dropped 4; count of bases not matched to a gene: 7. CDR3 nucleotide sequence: TGTGCCAGCAGCTCCAGACTAGCGACTTACAATGAGCAGTTCTTC. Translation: CASSSRLATYNEQFF.

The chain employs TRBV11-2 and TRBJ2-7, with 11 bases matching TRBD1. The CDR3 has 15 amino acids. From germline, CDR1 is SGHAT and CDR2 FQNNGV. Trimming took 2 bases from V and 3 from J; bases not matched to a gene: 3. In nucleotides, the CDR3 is TGTGCCAGCAGCTTAATCGGGACAGGGGGCTACGAGCAGTACTTC. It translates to CASSLIGTGGYEQYF.

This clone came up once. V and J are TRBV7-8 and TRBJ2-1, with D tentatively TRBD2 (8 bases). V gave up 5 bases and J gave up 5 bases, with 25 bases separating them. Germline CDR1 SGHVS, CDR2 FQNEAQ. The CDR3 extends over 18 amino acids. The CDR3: CASSLSRTGLALDNEQFF. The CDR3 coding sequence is TGTGCCAGCAGCCTGAGCCGGACAGGACTAGCTTTGGACAATGAGCAGTTCTTC. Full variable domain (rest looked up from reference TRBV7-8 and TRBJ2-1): GAGVSQSPRYKVAKRGQDVALRCDPISGHVSLFWYQQALGQGPEFLTYFQNEAQLDKSGLPSDRFFAERPEGSVSTLKIQRTQQEDSAVYLCASSLSRTGLALDNEQFFGPGTRLTVL.

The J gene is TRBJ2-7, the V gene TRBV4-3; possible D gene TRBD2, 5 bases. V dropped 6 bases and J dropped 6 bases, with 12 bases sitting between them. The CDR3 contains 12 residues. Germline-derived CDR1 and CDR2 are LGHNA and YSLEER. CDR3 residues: CASSVRGGEQYF. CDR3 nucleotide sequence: TGCGCCAGCAGTGTCCGGGGTGGCGAGCAGTACTTC.

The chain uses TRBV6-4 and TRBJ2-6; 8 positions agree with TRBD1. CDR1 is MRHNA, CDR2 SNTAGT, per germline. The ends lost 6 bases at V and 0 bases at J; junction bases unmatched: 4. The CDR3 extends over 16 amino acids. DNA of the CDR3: TGTGCCAGCAGCCAGGGGGCTAGCTCTGGGGCCAACGTCCTGACTTTC. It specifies CASSQGASSGANVLTF.

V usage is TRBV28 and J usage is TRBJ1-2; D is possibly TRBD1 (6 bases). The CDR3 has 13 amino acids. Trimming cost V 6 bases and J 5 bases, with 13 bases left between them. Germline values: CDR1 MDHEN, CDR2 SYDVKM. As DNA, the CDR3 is TGTGCCAGCAGAGCCACAGGGATTTATGGCTACACCTTC. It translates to CASRATGIYGYTF.

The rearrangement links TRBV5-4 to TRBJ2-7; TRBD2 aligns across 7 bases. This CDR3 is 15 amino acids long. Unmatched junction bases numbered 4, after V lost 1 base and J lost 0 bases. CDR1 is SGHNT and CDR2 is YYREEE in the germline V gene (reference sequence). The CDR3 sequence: CASSLFRGSSYEQYF. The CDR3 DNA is TGTGCCAGCAGCTTGTTTCGCGGGAGCTCCTACGAGCAGTACTTC.